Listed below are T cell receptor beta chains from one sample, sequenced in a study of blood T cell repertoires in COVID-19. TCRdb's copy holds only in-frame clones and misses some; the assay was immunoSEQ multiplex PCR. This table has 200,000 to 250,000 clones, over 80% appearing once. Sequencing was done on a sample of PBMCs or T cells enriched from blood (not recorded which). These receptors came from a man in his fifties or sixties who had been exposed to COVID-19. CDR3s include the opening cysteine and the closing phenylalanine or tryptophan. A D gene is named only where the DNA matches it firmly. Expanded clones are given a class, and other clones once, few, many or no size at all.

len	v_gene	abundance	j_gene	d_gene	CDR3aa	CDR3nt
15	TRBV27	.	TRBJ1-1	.	CASSFDQRMNTEAFF	TGTGCCAGCAGTTTTGATCAGAGGATGAACACTGAAGCTTTCTTT
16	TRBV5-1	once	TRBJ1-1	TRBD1	CASSSLTTGSGTEAFF	TGCGCCAGCAGCTCACTAACGACAGGGTCGGGAACTGAAGCTTTCTTT
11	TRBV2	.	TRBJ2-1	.	CASSYDNEQFF	TGTGCCAGCAGCTACGACAATGAGCAGTTCTTC
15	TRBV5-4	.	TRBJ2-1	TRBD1	CASRLTGGSYNEQFF	TGTGCCAGCAGATTGACAGGGGGGTCCTACAATGAGCAGTTCTTC
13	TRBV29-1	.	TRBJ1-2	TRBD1	CSVEEDRGYGYTF	TGCAGCGTTGAAGAGGACAGGGGCTATGGCTACACCTTC
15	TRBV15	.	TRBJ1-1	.	CATSRRDTMNTEAFF	TGTGCCACCAGCAGGAGGGACACTATGAACACTGAAGCTTTCTTT
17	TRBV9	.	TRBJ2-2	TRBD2	CASSVDGGRAMGGELFF	TGTGCCAGCAGCGTAGACGGCGGGAGGGCTATGGGCGGGGAGCTGTTTTTT
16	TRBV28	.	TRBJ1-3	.	CASRPPTGMDGNTIYF	TGTGCCAGCAGACCACCGACAGGAATGGATGGAAACACCATATATTTT
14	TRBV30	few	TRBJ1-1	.	CAWSVGPRGTEAFF	TGTGCCTGGAGTGTAGGCCCCAGGGGCACTGAAGCTTTCTTT
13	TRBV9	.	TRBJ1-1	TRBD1	CASSQSTGGSAFF	TGTGCCAGCAGCCAGTCAACAGGGGGCAGCGCTTTCTTT
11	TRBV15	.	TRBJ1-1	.	CATSRVIRAFF	TGTGCCACCAGCAGAGTCATCAGGGCTTTCTTT
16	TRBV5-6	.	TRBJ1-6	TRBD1	CASSLGDRGDNSPLHF	TGTGCCAGCAGCTTGGGTGACAGGGGAGATAATTCACCCCTCCACTTT
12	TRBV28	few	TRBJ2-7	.	CASSQDRQKQYF	TGTGCCAGCAGTCAAGATCGACAGAAGCAGTACTTC
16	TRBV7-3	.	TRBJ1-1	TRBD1	CASSLGGTGMNTEAFF	TGTGCCAGCAGCTTAGGTGGGACAGGCATGAACACTGAAGCTTTCTTT
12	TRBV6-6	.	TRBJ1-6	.	CASFAGRSPLHF	TGTGCCAGTTTTGCAGGGAGGTCCCCCCTCCACTTT
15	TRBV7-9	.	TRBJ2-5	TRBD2	CASSFAGGLQETQYF	TGTGCCAGCAGCTTTGCGGGGGGCCTCCAAGAGACCCAGTACTTC
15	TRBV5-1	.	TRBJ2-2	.	CASSLAQGVTGELFF	TGCGCCAGCAGCTTGGCTCAGGGTGTCACCGGGGAGCTGTTTTTT
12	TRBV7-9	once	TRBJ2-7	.	CASSSSYYEQYF	TGTGCCAGCAGCTCGAGTTACTACGAGCAGTACTTC
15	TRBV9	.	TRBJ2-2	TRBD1	CASSVGQGITGELFF	TGTGCCAGCAGCGTAGGACAGGGTATAACCGGGGAGCTGTTTTTT
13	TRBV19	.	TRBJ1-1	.	CASIGGLAREAFF	TGTGCCAGTATCGGGGGGCTGGCTAGGGAAGCTTTCTTT
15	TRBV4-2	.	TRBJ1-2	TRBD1	CASSQAPQGVYGYTF	TGTGCCAGCAGCCAAGCGCCGCAGGGGGTTTATGGCTACACCTTC
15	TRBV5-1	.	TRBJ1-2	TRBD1	CASSLAGTGVYGYTF	TGCGCCAGCAGCTTGGCCGGGACAGGGGTATATGGCTACACCTTC
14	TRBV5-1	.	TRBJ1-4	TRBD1	CASSTGQGEEKLFF	TGCGCCAGCAGCACAGGACAGGGAGAGGAAAAACTGTTTTTT
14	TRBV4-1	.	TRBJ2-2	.	CASSLTRDTGELFF	TGCGCCAGCAGCTTAACTAGAGACACCGGGGAGCTGTTTTTT
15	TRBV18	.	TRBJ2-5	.	CASSPPSRIQETQYF	TGTGCCAGCTCACCACCGTCGCGGATACAAGAGACCCAGTACTTC
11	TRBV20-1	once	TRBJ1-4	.	CSARELEKLFF	TGCAGTGCTAGAGAACTAGAAAAACTGTTTTTT
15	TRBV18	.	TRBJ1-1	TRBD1	CASSPRTGAGTEAFF	TGTGCCAGCTCACCAAGAACAGGGGCGGGGACTGAAGCTTTCTTT
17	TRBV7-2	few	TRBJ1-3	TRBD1	CASSPRQGALSGNTIYF	TGTGCCAGCAGCCCCCGACAGGGTGCTTTATCTGGAAACACCATATATTTT
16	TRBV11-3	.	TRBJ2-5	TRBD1	CASSEGQGASQETQYF	TGTGCCAGCAGCGAGGGACAGGGGGCGAGTCAAGAGACCCAGTACTTC
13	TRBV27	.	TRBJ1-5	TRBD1	CASRDRWNQPQHF	TGTGCCAGCAGGGACAGGTGGAATCAGCCCCAGCATTTT
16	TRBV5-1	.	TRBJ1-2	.	CASSLYDRDANYGYTF	TGCGCCAGCAGCTTATACGACAGAGACGCTAACTATGGCTACACCTTC
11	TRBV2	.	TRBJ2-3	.	CASCYADTQYF	TGTGCCAGCTGCTATGCAGATACGCAGTATTTT
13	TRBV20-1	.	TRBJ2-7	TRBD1	CSASRQGTYEQYF	TGCAGTGCTAGTAGACAGGGGACGTACGAGCAGTACTTC
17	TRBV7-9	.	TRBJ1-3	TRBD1	CASSPVFRTGVGNTIYF	TGTGCCAGCAGCCCAGTGTTCAGGACAGGGGTTGGAAACACCATATATTTT
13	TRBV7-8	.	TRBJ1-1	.	CASSLDTGAEAFF	TGTGCCAGCAGCTTAGACACCGGGGCTGAAGCTTTCTTT
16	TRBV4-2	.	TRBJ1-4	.	CASSHRGGGTNEKLFF	TGTGCCAGCAGCCACAGGGGCGGTGGAACTAATGAAAAACTGTTTTTT
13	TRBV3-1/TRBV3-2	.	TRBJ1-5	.	CASSQDSGQPQHF	TGTGCCAGCAGCCAAGACTCCGGTCAGCCCCAGCATTTT
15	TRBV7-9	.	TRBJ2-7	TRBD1	CASSYDGTGLYEQYF	TGTGCCAGCAGCTACGATGGGACAGGGCTATACGAGCAGTACTTC
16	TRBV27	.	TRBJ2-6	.	CASSAYRSSGANVLTF	TGTGCCAGCAGTGCCTACAGGTCCTCTGGGGCCAACGTCCTGACTTTC
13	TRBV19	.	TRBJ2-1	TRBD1	CAIAGSRGNEQFF	TGTGCCATTGCTGGGTCCAGGGGGAATGAGCAGTTCTTC
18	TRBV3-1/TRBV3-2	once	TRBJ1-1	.	CASSRSWAYMGANTEAFF	TGTGCCAGCAGCCGGTCGTGGGCCTATATGGGTGCGAACACTGAAGCTTTCTTT
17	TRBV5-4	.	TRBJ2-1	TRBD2	CASSSDLGLAGGFSLFF	TGTGCCAGCAGCTCGGACCTGGGGCTAGCGGGAGGATTTTCGCTGTTCTTC
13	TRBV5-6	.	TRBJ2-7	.	CASNTRGSYEQYF	TGTGCCAGCAACACCCGGGGGTCCTACGAGCAGTACTTC
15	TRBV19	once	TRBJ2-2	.	CASSRPGQNTGELFF	TGTGCCAGTAGTCGCCCGGGACAGAACACCGGGGAGCTGTTTTTT